Below, 2 T cell receptor beta chains from the same sample are listed, as sequenced in a study of PD-L1 blockade in urothelial cancer. TCRdb keeps only in-frame clones here, not all; method: immunoSEQ multiplex PCR. The repertoire consists of about 30,000 clones, with approximately 84% occurring once and the leading ten covering approximately 14%. The time point here: pretreatment peripheral blood. The sequences come from PBMCs, collected around atezolizumab (anti-PD-L1) treatment. Receptor source: a man in his sixties with urothelial cancer.

The genes are TRBV11-3 and TRBJ2-4; D not resolved. The CDR3 runs 13 residues. Trimming took 3 bases from V and 7 from J, leaving 10 bases between them. CDR1 and CDR2 (germline): SGHNT, YENEEA. CDR3 amino acids: CASSFSRGNIQYF. Here the CDR3 DNA reads TGTGCCAGCAGCTTTAGCAGAGGCAACATTCAGTACTTC.

This chain connects TRBV23-1 to TRBJ2-5, with D possibly being TRBD1 (5 bases). TRBV23-1 is designated an ORF whose function remains uncertain. The CDR3 has 11 residues. V shed 10 bases and J shed 3 bases, with 9 bases lying between them. In nucleotides, the CDR3 is TGCGCCACCCAGGGAAAAGAGACCCAGTACTTC. Protein: CATQGKETQYF.